This section outlines one TCR beta chain sequence together with its context. The target antigen is unknown. PCR primers comprised 60 Vbeta and 13 Jbeta primers. TCRdb's copy holds only in-frame clones and misses some; the assay was immunoSEQ multiplex PCR. The repertoire holds about 150,000 clones, with approximately 82% as singletons. This sample is drawn from a study of cytomegalovirus exposure and HLA in healthy donors. Study-level points and caveats: The study recorded about 150 TCR beta chains that were cytomegalovirus-associated.

Sample: PBMCs. This sequence was found in a woman aged 45 to 65 in good health and CMV-seropositive.

The CDR3 is CASSQTSGGPGEQYF. The CDR3 nucleotides read TGTGCCAGCAGTCAGACTAGCGGGGGCCCCGGCGAGCAGTACTTC. The J gene is TRBJ2-7, the V gene TRBV6-5; 12 bases are a match to TRBD2. V lost 5 bases, J lost 6 bases, and 8 bases stayed unmatched. The length of the CDR3 is 15 residues. The germline V gene encodes CDR1 MNHEY and CDR2 SVGAGI.